This T cell receptor beta chain was retrieved from a study of breast tumors, draining lymph nodes, adjacent tissues. Findings and caveats of the study: Tumor T cell lymph node origin was a supported hypothesis, not proven.

In this sample, this clonotype turned up many times. Its antigen is undetermined. This CDR3 has 16 residues. With 0 bases removed from V and 7 bases from J, the gap between germline ends came to 13 bases. CDR1 and CDR2 from the germline V gene are LGHNA and YNFKEQ. Axillary draining lymph nodes of breast cancer patients supplied the node samples. A single record per CDR3 protein comes from TCRdb applying MiXCR to the multiplex PCR reads. The sample gives approximately 88,000 distinct CDR3 sequences, more than 25% of which show up once; 8.1% is in the top ten. The sample comprised axillary lymph node tissue. This clonotype was obtained from a female donor with breast cancer. Some clones in this sample may be carry-over from other donors' samples. The chain combines TRBV4-2 with TRBJ1-6; D remains ambiguous. The CDR3 here is CASSQDVQRGNSPLHF. In DNA form, the CDR3 reads TGTGCCAGCAGCCAAGATGTTCAGAGAGGGAATTCACCCCTCCACTTT.